The 29 T cell receptor beta chains given below trace back to one sample, sequenced in a study of CD8 T cells in ankylosing spondylitis. One entry per CDR3 protein, called by TCRdb with MiXCR from the 5' RACE reads. The sample shows 250,000 to 400,000 distinct CDR3 sequences, 11% of them seen only once. The sample was blood, either unsorted or a sorted T cell fraction (not recorded which). These receptors came from a female donor with ankylosing spondylitis or in good health (not recorded which).

This clonotype was recorded many times. The rearrangement uses TRBV20-1 and TRBJ2-6; the D gene is possibly TRBD2 (6 bases). The V gene's germline CDR1 is DFQATT and CDR2 SNEGSKA (reference sequence). Trimming took 6 bases from V and 4 from J, leaving 13 bases between them. The CDR3 has 14 residues. The CDR3 spells CSAPVRGGANVLTF. The CDR3 nucleotides are TGCAGTGCCCCGGTTCGGGGGGGGGCCAACGTCCTGACTTTC.

This clonotype was found a few times. The genes are TRBV6-1 and TRBJ1-1; D gene ambiguous. The CDR3 has 14 amino acids. V lost 4 bases, J lost 4 bases, and 13 bases lay in between. The V gene's germline CDR1 is MNHNS and CDR2 SASEGT. The CDR3 DNA reads as TGTGCCAGCAGTGGCGTGGGCCAGCCCACTGAAGCTTTCTTT. This sequence encodes CASSGVGQPTEAFF.

The CDR3 DNA reads TGTGCCAGCAGCGCGAGCGGGGGGGGCACCTACGAGCAGTACTTC. The encoded protein is CASSASGGGTYEQYF. The V and J genes are TRBV9 and TRBJ2-7; the match to TRBD2 covers 10 bases. V was pared by 3 bases and J by 2 bases, with 5 bases of the junction left unmatched. The CDR3 consists of 15 residues. Looked up from germline, CDR1 is SGDLS and CDR2 is YYNGEE. The full variable domain, completed using reference TRBV9 and TRBJ2-7, is DSGVTQTPKHLITATGQRVTLRCSPRSGDLSVYWYQQSLDQGLQFLIQYYNGEERAKGNILERFSAQQFPDLHSELNLSSLELGDSALYFCASSASGGGTYEQYFGPGTRLTVT.

This clonotype came up many times. The chain has TRBV28 and TRBJ1-3; D may be TRBD1 (5 bases). CDR3 length equals 14 residues. Looked up from germline, CDR1 is MDHEN and CDR2 is SYDVKM. V was cut by 6 bases and J by 3 bases, with 12 bases left in between. CDR3 sequence: CASRQAGVGNTIYF. CDR3 DNA: TGTGCCAGCAGACAGGCGGGTGTTGGAAACACCATATATTTT.

This clonotype has only a few counts. This rearrangement joins TRBV7-9 to TRBJ1-1; weak D call: TRBD1 (6 bases). The CDR3 contains 15 residues. Trimming removed 3 bases from V and 1 base from J, with 12 bases in between. Germline values: CDR1 SEHNR, CDR2 FQNEAQ (reference sequence). The CDR3 reads CASSLAGAANTEAFF. DNA for the CDR3: TGTGCCAGCAGCTTGGCAGGGGCTGCGAACACTGAAGCTTTCTTT.

This clonotype was seen a handful of times. This chain links TRBV12-3 or TRBV12-4 with TRBJ2-1; D uncertain. With 2 bases removed from V and 9 bases from J, the gap between germline ends came to 11 bases. CDR3 length equals 13 residues. The CDR3 protein is CASSLRVGGEQFF. CDR3 coding DNA: TGTGCCAGCAGTTTACGGGTGGGCGGTGAGCAGTTCTTC.

This clonotype was observed a handful of times. The CDR3 protein is CASSLYVGSNQPQHF. The CDR3 region has the DNA TGTGCCAGCAGTTTATATGTGGGGTCCAATCAGCCCCAGCATTTT. The chain combines TRBV28 with TRBJ1-5; D gene unclear. Germline V lookup: CDR1 MDHEN, CDR2 SYDVKM. Trimming took off 1 base at V and 3 bases at J, with 10 bases between the two ends. CDR3 length: 15 amino acids.

The table lists this clonotype with many counts. DNA of the CDR3: TGTGCCAGCCGGGACAGGGGAAACGAGCAGTACTTC. Translated, it gives CASRDRGNEQYF. V gene TRBV2 combines with J gene TRBJ2-7, with 10 bases lining up with TRBD1. This CDR3 has 12 amino acids. Germline V gives CDR1 SNHLY, CDR2 FYNNEI. V lost 8 bases to trimming and J lost 5 bases; unmatched junction nucleotides: 3.

This clonotype was picked up many times. The genes are TRBV5-1 and TRBJ2-5; TRBD2 aligns across 10 bases. CDR1 and CDR2 from the germline V gene are SGHRS and YFSETQ. This CDR3 is 15 amino acids long. V was clipped by 4 bases and J by 1 base; unmatched bases: 4. This CDR3 is CASSPIAGGQETQYF. The CDR3 region has the DNA TGCGCCAGCAGCCCGATAGCGGGGGGCCAAGAGACCCAGTACTTC.

This clonotype was counted at least ten times. This chain joins TRBV7-3 and TRBJ2-3; D is ambiguous. The germline gives CDR1 SGHTA, CDR2 FQGTGA. Trimming cost V 8 bases and J 6 bases, with 15 bases left between them. The CDR3 spans 13 residues. The DNA for the CDR3 is TGTGCCAGCGGCGACGGTCCTCGGGATACGCAGTATTTT. Protein sequence: CASGDGPRDTQYF.

This clonotype was observed a few times. The genes are TRBV27 and TRBJ2-3; TRBD2 agrees at 9 bases. V lost 8 bases, J lost 2 bases, and 5 bases stayed unmatched. CDR3 length equals 14 residues. Germline V lookup: CDR1 MNHEY, CDR2 SMNVEV (reference sequence). The CDR3 DNA is TGTGCCAGCCGACTAGCGGAATTCACAGATACGCAGTATTTT. It encodes CASRLAEFTDTQYF.

The sample holds a few counts of this clonotype. This chain connects TRBV28 to TRBJ2-5; D is ambiguous. V was trimmed by 8 bases and J by 9 bases, leaving 16 bases between them. Germline V gene lookup returns CDR1 MDHEN and CDR2 SYDVKM. The CDR3 contains 12 residues. The CDR3 is CASRQALKAQYF. CDR3 sequence (DNA): TGTGCCAGCCGGCAGGCACTAAAGGCCCAGTACTTC.

A remark on this clonotype: Since a much larger clone is just one base distant, this may be a read error. The chain is built from TRBV12-3 or TRBV12-4 and TRBJ2-1; 7 nucleotides line up with TRBD2. The length of the CDR3 is 11 residues. This CDR3 is CASSLGGKHFF. The DNA of the CDR3 is TGTGCCAGCAGTTTGGGAGGGAAGCATTTCTTC.

This clonotype appeared many times. V gene TRBV7-9 combines with J gene TRBJ2-5; possibly TRBD1 for D (6 bases). CDR1 is SEHNR, CDR2 FQNEAQ, per germline (reference sequence). The length of the CDR3 is 11 residues. Trimming removed 7 bases at V and 5 bases at J, with 8 bases between. The CDR3, as DNA: TGTGCCAGCAAGAGGGGGGAGACCCAGTACTTC. The encoded protein is CASKRGETQYF.

This clonotype was detected a few times. V usage is TRBV18 and J usage is TRBJ1-5, with D hard to call. The CDR3 consists of 13 residues. V gave up 1 base and J gave up 5 bases, with 6 bases separating them. CDR1 is KGHSH and CDR2 is LQKENI in the germline V gene. CDR3 residues: CASSPQADQPQHF. As DNA, the CDR3 is TGTGCCAGCTCACCACAAGCGGATCAGCCCCAGCATTTT.

A note on this clonotype: A much larger clone lies a single base off, so this may be a read error. The rearrangement links TRBV12-3 or TRBV12-4 to TRBJ1-6; D unresolved. Trimming pared 6 bases from V and 9 bases from J, leaving 9 bases between. The CDR3 has 12 amino acids. CDR3 residues: CASRRPSSPLHF. CDR3 sequence (DNA): TGTGCCAGCAGACGCCCGAGTTCACCCCTCCACTTT.

The chain is built from TRBV6-2 or TRBV6-3 and TRBJ2-1; TRBD2 matches 11 bases. Germline lookup yields CDR1 MNHEY and CDR2 SVGEGT. V dropped 7 bases and J dropped 4; count of bases not matched to a gene: 9. The CDR3 has 16 residues. The CDR3 DNA reads TGTGCCAGCACCCGGGCGAGACTAGCGGGGTACAATGAGCAGTTCTTC. This gives the protein CASTRARLAGYNEQFF.

This chain uses TRBV2 with TRBJ2-5; possible D gene TRBD2, 5 bases. Trimming stripped 3 bases from V and 2 bases from J, with 13 bases between. CDR1 is SNHLY and CDR2 is FYNNEI in the germline V gene. This CDR3 spans 15 amino acids. The CDR3 DNA follows: TGTGCCAGCAGTGATAGGACTCGCCAACAAGAGACCCAGTACTTC. Protein: CASSDRTRQQETQYF.

This clonotype was recorded many times. The genes are TRBV7-2 and TRBJ2-5; no clear D gene. The CDR3 is made up of 15 amino acids. V was trimmed by 2 bases and J by 2 bases, leaving 12 bases between them. CDR1 and CDR2 (germline): SGHTA, FQGNSA. CDR3 DNA: TGTGCCAGCAGCTTACAAGGTGTTCGACAAGAGACCCAGTACTTC. Translation: CASSLQGVRQETQYF.

This clonotype was recorded at least ten times. This chain joins TRBV24-1 and TRBJ2-1, with 8 bases aligning to TRBD1. This CDR3 spans 14 amino acids. With 7 bases clipped from V and 2 bases from J, the junction kept 3 bases outside the gene matches. Germline V gene data show CDR1 as KGHDR and CDR2 as SFDVKD. In nucleotides, the CDR3 is TGTGCCACCAGCGGGACAGGCCCCTACAATGAGCAGTTCTTC. It encodes CATSGTGPYNEQFF.

Regarding this clonotype: This clone may be a read error of a much larger clone one base away. The V and J genes are TRBV25-1 and TRBJ2-5; D might be TRBD1 (5 bases). The CDR3 consists of 15 residues. Germline lookup yields CDR1 MGHDK and CDR2 SYGVNS. Trimming stripped 2 bases from V and 6 bases from J, with 16 bases between. Here the CDR3 DNA reads TGTGCCAGCAGTGAACCCTTGGGGCCACAACAGACCCAGTACTTC. It is translated as CASSEPLGPQQTQYF.

This clonotype showed up many times. The chain links TRBV12-3 or TRBV12-4 to TRBJ2-5, with a weak D call TRBD2 (6 bases). Trimming stripped 0 bases from V and 4 bases from J, with 6 bases between. The CDR3 extends over 13 amino acids. The CDR3 reads CASSLAEGETQYF. CDR3 nucleotides: TGTGCCAGCAGTTTAGCGGAGGGAGAGACCCAGTACTTC.

The rearrangement uses TRBV20-1 and TRBJ2-5; D uncertain. The CDR3 contains 11 residues. V was pared by 3 bases and J by 4 bases, with 6 bases between. The germline V gene has CDR1 DFQATT and CDR2 SNEGSKA (reference sequence). The CDR3 DNA follows: TGCAGTGCTAGTGGCGTAGAGACCCAGTACTTC. Amino acid sequence: CSASGVETQYF.

This clonotype was recorded at least ten times. The chain joins TRBV5-1 to TRBJ1-4; TRBD1 is a possible D gene (6 bases). Trimming left V 5 bases short and J 0 bases short, with 14 bases between. The CDR3 is 16 residues long. Germline V gene sequence: CDR1 SGHRS, CDR2 YFSETQ. The CDR3 DNA follows: TGCGCCAGCAGTCGCCTGACAGGACCAACTAATGAAAAACTGTTTTTT. Its protein product is CASSRLTGPTNEKLFF.

This clonotype came up many times. This sequence joins TRBV28 and TRBJ2-1; D possibly corresponds to TRBD1 (5 bases). The CDR3 is 14 amino acids. V was trimmed by 2 bases and J by 4 bases, leaving 9 bases between them. Germline V gene lookup returns CDR1 MDHEN and CDR2 SYDVKM. The CDR3 region is CASSLIDSYNEQFF. The CDR3 DNA reads as TGTGCCAGCAGTTTAATCGACAGTTACAATGAGCAGTTCTTC. The entire variable domain, with the rest obtained from reference TRBV28 and TRBJ2-1, is as follows: DVKVTQSSRYLVKRTGEKVFLECVQDMDHENMFWYRQDPGLGLRLIYFSYDVKMKEKGDIPEGYSVSREKKERFSLILESASTNQTSMYLCASSLIDSYNEQFFGPGTRLTVL.

This clonotype was observed many times. This chain uses TRBV29-1 with TRBJ2-1; 10 positions match TRBD1. CDR1 is SQVTM, CDR2 ANQGSEA, per germline. Trimming cost V 5 bases and J 5 bases; bases outside gene matches: 6. This CDR3 comprises 14 residues. Here the CDR3 DNA reads TGCAGCGTTTATGGGACAGGGGATGACAATGAGCAGTTCTTC. This codes for CSVYGTGDDNEQFF.

This clonotype has at least ten counts. The V gene is TRBV5-1, the J gene TRBJ2-3, with TRBD1 as a possible D gene (5 bases). Trimming shortened V by 4 bases and J by 5 bases, and 14 bases separated the two germline ends. The germline gives CDR1 SGHRS, CDR2 YFSETQ. There are 14 residues in the CDR3. The CDR3 loop is CASSEGRQRDTQYF. CDR3 in DNA: TGCGCCAGCAGCGAAGGGCGACAGAGAGATACGCAGTATTTT.

This clonotype was seen at least ten times. The genes are TRBV29-1 and TRBJ2-1, with D hard to call. Trimming took off 3 bases at V and 5 bases at J, with 8 bases between the two ends. This CDR3 has 12 amino acids. Per the germline V gene, CDR1 is SQVTM and CDR2 is ANQGSEA. The chain's CDR3 is CSVEGGHNEQFF. The CDR3 DNA is TGCAGCGTTGAGGGCGGACACAATGAGCAGTTCTTC.

The chain carries TRBV30 and TRBJ2-7; TRBD1 agrees at 8 bases. Germline assignment: CDR1 GTSNPN and CDR2 SVGIG (reference sequence). The CDR3 has 14 residues. V lost 2 bases, J lost 2 bases, and 5 bases stayed unmatched. Here the CDR3 DNA reads TGTGCCTGGAGTCCCAGACAGGGGACCTACGAGCAGTACTTC. It yields the protein CAWSPRQGTYEQYF.